The present T cell receptor (beta chain) was sequenced within a study of blood T cell repertoires in COVID-19. Study overall: Acute-phase and convalescent COVID-19 samples originated in the United States, Italy and Spain.

Study members were between about 18 and 95 years old and lived in fewer than 30 US regions. The study assigned cohorts using participant-reported clinical history. As originally analysed: Counts of nucleated cells, estimated from reference gene primer amplification, were obtained. Method: immunoSEQ multiplex PCR; TCRdb's copy keeps in-frame clones and lacks some. D and trimming come from the DNA, and the V and J calls and clone size come from that table. The profile covers a few hundred thousand clones, with around 85% appearing a single time and approximately 4.2% taken by the ten largest. Trimming cost V 6 bases and J 0 bases, with 11 bases left between them. Germline loops: CDR1 MNHEY, CDR2 SVGAGI. This CDR3 has 14 amino acids.

The source material was PBMCs or T cells enriched from blood (not recorded which). This TCR was recovered from a woman aged 40-49 years with acute COVID-19. The chain is built from TRBV6-5 and TRBJ1-1, with TRBD1 as a possible D gene (5 bases). Written as DNA, the CDR3 is TGTGCCAGCAGGCGGGGCAGATTGAACACTGAAGCTTTCTTT. It translates to CASRRGRLNTEAFF.